The clone carrying this T cell receptor (beta chain) was recorded a few times. Other DNA sequences in the same sample also yield this CDR3. Enrollees, about 18 to 89 years old, lived in roughly 24 US areas. Before being deemed recovered, Cohort 3 donors had two negative PCRs, clearance, or symptom resolution. Data came from immunoSEQ multiplex PCR; TCRdb stores just in-frame clones and leaves some out. Among more than 150,000 clones listed, about 90% were seen once. V lost 3 bases and J 3 bases, leaving 12 bases between the germline ends. The CDR3 runs 13 residues. Germline V gene data show CDR1 as SQVTM and CDR2 as ANQGSEA. This record comes from a study of blood T cell repertoires in COVID-19. Whole-study context: The United States, Italy and Spain were the sources of the acute and convalescent COVID-19 samples. PBMCs, B-cell-depleted T cells, or T cells were the source of the cDNA or gDNA that made up the material.

Sequenced: PBMCs or T cells enriched from blood (not recorded which). This chain uses TRBV29-1 with TRBJ2-7; D is perhaps TRBD2 (6 bases). This TCR was sampled from a woman aged 45-65 years who had recovered from COVID-19. The CDR3: CSVDGTSGYEQYF. As DNA, the CDR3 is TGCAGCGTTGATGGGACTTCAGGCTACGAGCAGTACTTC.